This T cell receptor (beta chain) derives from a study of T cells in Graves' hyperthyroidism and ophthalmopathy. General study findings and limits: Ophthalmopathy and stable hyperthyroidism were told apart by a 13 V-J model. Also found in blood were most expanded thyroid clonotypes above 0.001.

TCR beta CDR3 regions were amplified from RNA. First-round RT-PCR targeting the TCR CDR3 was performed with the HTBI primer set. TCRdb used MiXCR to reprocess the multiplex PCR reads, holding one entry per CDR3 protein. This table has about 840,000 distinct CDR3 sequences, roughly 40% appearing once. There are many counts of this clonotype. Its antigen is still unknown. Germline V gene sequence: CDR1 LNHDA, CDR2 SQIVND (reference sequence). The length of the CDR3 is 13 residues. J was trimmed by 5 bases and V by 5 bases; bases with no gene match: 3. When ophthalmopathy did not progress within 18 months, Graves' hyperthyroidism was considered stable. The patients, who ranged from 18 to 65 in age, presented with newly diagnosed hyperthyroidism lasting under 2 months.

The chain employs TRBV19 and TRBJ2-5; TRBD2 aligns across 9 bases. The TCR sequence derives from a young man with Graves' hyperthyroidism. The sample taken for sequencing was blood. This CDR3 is CASSVGLAETQYF. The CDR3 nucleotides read TGTGCCAGTAGTGTCGGACTAGCGGAGACCCAGTACTTC.